The rows below give T cell receptor beta chains drawn from one sample of a study of neurological immune-mediated disorders. Via MiXCR, TCRdb re-called the 5' RACE reads, giving one row per CDR3 protein. The table lists some 27,000 distinct CDR3 sequences, under 30% of them singletons. The sequenced sample was CD4+ T cells from blood. The receptors shown here come from a man aged 50 to 59 with HTLV-1-associated myelopathy (HAM/TSP). CDR3s include the opening cysteine and the closing phenylalanine or tryptophan. Each record gives: J gene, clone size, D gene, V gene, CDR3 protein, CDR3 DNA. D genes are given only for firm matches. Only part of the rows carry a size: once, few, many, or a class if the clone is expanded.

J: TRBJ2-1; size: many; D: -; V: TRBV12-3/TRBV12-4; CDR3: CASSFVGGNEQFF; DNA: TGTGCCAGCAGTTTTGTTGGGGGCAATGAGCAGTTCTTC
J: TRBJ1-5; size: many; D: -; V: TRBV7-2; CDR3: CASSLVAGRHQPQHF; DNA: TGTGCCAGCAGCTTAGTAGCTGGTCGGCATCAGCCCCAGCATTTT
J: TRBJ1-6; size: -; D: -; V: TRBV14; CDR3: CASSQDGGTNNSPLHF; DNA: TGTGCCAGCAGCCAAGACGGGGGTACCAATAATTCACCCCTCCACTTT
J: TRBJ2-2; size: many; D: -; V: TRBV7-2; CDR3: CASSTPNTGELFF; DNA: TGTGCCAGCAGCACGCCCAACACCGGGGAGCTGTTTTTT
J: TRBJ1-2; size: -; D: -; V: TRBV12-3/TRBV12-4; CDR3: CASSSGKGYGYTF; DNA: TGTGCCAGCAGTTCCGGGAAGGGCTATGGCTACACCTTC
J: TRBJ2-7; size: many; D: TRBD1; V: TRBV7-2; CDR3: CASSPGTGKPYEQYF; DNA: TGTGCCAGCAGCCCAGGGACAGGAAAACCCTACGAGCAGTACTTC
J: TRBJ1-1; size: many; D: -; V: TRBV5-1; CDR3: CASSLEGDYTEAFF; DNA: TGCGCCAGCAGCTTGGAAGGGGACTACACTGAAGCTTTCTTT
J: TRBJ2-7; size: -; D: -; V: TRBV20-1; CDR3: CSARYYIGVEQYF; DNA: TGCAGTGCTAGATACTATATAGGGGTCGAGCAGTACTTC
J: TRBJ2-7; size: -; D: -; V: TRBV5-1; CDR3: CASSSAWGPYEQYF; DNA: TGCGCCAGCAGCTCTGCCTGGGGGCCATACGAGCAGTACTTC
J: TRBJ1-4; size: many; D: -; V: TRBV20-1; CDR3: CSARQGTNEKLFF; DNA: TGCAGTGCTAGACAGGGTACAAATGAAAAACTGTTTTTT
J: TRBJ1-4; size: many; D: TRBD1; V: TRBV5-1; CDR3: CASSSTGGLEEKLFF; DNA: TGCGCCAGCAGCTCAACAGGGGGCTTGGAAGAAAAACTGTTTTTT
J: TRBJ2-4; size: many; D: -; V: TRBV20-1; CDR3: CSASGVAKNIQYF; DNA: TGCAGTGCTAGCGGGGTAGCCAAAAACATTCAGTACTTC
J: TRBJ2-1; size: once; D: TRBD1; V: TRBV3-1; CDR3: CASSQGAGGASNEQFF; DNA: TGTGCCAGCAGCCAGGGCGCAGGGGGCGCTTCCAATGAGCAGTTCTTC
J: TRBJ1-1; size: once; D: -; V: TRBV14; CDR3: CASSQEQHTEAFF; DNA: TGTGCCAGCAGCCAAGAACAGCACACTGAAGCTTTCTTT
J: TRBJ2-1; size: many; D: -; V: TRBV6-4; CDR3: CASSTGTLDPISSYNEQFF; DNA: TGTGCCAGCAGTACCGGGACTCTTGATCCGATAAGCTCCTACAATGAGCAGTTCTTC
J: TRBJ2-6; size: many; D: -; V: TRBV9; CDR3: CASSQAVSGANVLTF; DNA: TGTGCCAGCAGCCAGGCGGTCTCTGGGGCCAACGTCCTGACTTTC
J: TRBJ1-2; size: -; D: TRBD1; V: TRBV5-1; CDR3: CASSLAGTEYGYTF; DNA: TGCGCCAGCAGCTTGGCTGGGACAGAGTATGGCTACACCTTC
J: TRBJ1-2; size: many; D: TRBD1; V: TRBV10-3; CDR3: CAISPGGKGGYTF; DNA: TGTGCCATCAGTCCAGGGGGCAAGGGTGGCTACACCTTC
J: TRBJ2-7; size: many; D: -; V: TRBV9; CDR3: CASSFTYEQYF; DNA: TGTGCCAGCAGTTTCACCTACGAGCAGTACTTC
J: TRBJ2-5; size: -; D: TRBD1; V: TRBV7-6; CDR3: CASSPTGGKEETQYF; DNA: TGTGCCAGCAGCCCGACAGGGGGCAAGGAGGAGACCCAGTACTTC
J: TRBJ2-2; size: many; D: -; V: TRBV24-1; CDR3: CATSGAGWEMNTGELFF; DNA: TGTGCCACCAGTGGAGCCGGCTGGGAAATGAACACCGGGGAGCTGTTTTTT
J: TRBJ2-1; size: many; D: -; V: TRBV5-1; CDR3: CASSPQGTLRHEQFF; DNA: TGCGCCAGCAGCCCCCAAGGGACACTCCGCCATGAGCAGTTCTTC
J: TRBJ1-6; size: many; D: -; V: TRBV6-5; CDR3: CASSYDTGRYNSPLHF; DNA: TGTGCCAGCAGTTACGATACAGGCCGCTATAATTCACCCCTCCACTTT
J: TRBJ2-1; size: -; D: TRBD1; V: TRBV5-1; CDR3: CASSSSRDSYNEQFF; DNA: TGCGCCAGCAGTTCTTCACGGGACAGTTACAATGAGCAGTTCTTC
J: TRBJ2-5; size: many; D: -; V: TRBV5-1; CDR3: CASSFGETQYF; DNA: TGCGCCAGCAGCTTTGGAGAGACCCAGTACTTC
J: TRBJ2-1; size: -; D: TRBD2; V: TRBV3-1; CDR3: CASSQEVTSGNEQFF; DNA: TGTGCCAGCAGCCAAGAGGTTACTAGCGGGAATGAGCAGTTCTTC
J: TRBJ1-1; size: many; D: -; V: TRBV11-1; CDR3: CASSFGGRNTEAFF; DNA: TGTGCCAGCAGCTTCGGAGGAAGAAACACTGAAGCTTTCTTT
J: TRBJ2-1; size: -; D: -; V: TRBV20-1; CDR3: CSARKETLASGRQFF; DNA: TGCAGTGCTAGAAAGGAAACTCTAGCTTCCGGGAGACAGTTCTTC
J: TRBJ1-5; size: many; D: -; V: TRBV20-1; CDR3: CSARDYTGGGSNQPQHF; DNA: TGCAGTGCTAGAGATTATACGGGAGGGGGTAGCAATCAGCCCCAGCATTTT
J: TRBJ1-1; size: many; D: -; V: TRBV3-1; CDR3: CASSQVEGGTEAFF; DNA: TGTGCCAGCAGCCAAGTCGAGGGGGGCACTGAAGCTTTCTTT
J: TRBJ2-1; size: -; D: TRBD2; V: TRBV5-1; CDR3: CASSATSGSYNEQFF; DNA: TGCGCCAGCAGCGCGACTAGCGGGAGCTACAATGAGCAGTTCTTC
J: TRBJ2-2; size: many; D: -; V: TRBV7-9; CDR3: CASSFGGNTGELFF; DNA: TGTGCCAGCAGCTTCGGGGGGAACACCGGGGAGCTGTTTTTT
J: TRBJ1-1; size: many; D: TRBD1; V: TRBV5-1; CDR3: CASSPPVGQGGTEAFF; DNA: TGCGCCAGCAGCCCTCCAGTGGGACAGGGCGGAACTGAAGCTTTCTTT
J: TRBJ2-7; size: -; D: -; V: TRBV21-1; CDR3: CARGFDRVKMSGSYEQYF; DNA: TGTGCCAGGGGGTTTGACAGGGTCAAGATGAGTGGGTCCTACGAGCAGTACTTC
J: TRBJ2-7; size: -; D: TRBD2; V: TRBV20-1; CDR3: CSARLGLAGEQYF; DNA: TGCAGTGCTAGACTGGGACTAGCGGGAGAGCAGTACTTC